The rows below give T cell receptor beta chains drawn from one sample of a study of STAT3 mutations in large granular lymphocyte leukemia. Clones were read by immunoSEQ multiplex PCR, and TCRdb kept only the in-frame ones, dropping some. The sample records some 4,500 clones, around 50% being singletons. The sample taken for sequencing was peripheral blood mononuclear cells. The receptors here all came from a man between 60 and 70 years old with T-cell large granular lymphocyte leukemia. Some clones in this sample may be carry-over from other donors' samples. Each CDR3 is given with its conserved first and last residue. Fields, in order: D gene, clone size, V gene, J gene, CDR3 DNA, CDR3 protein. The D gene is left open where the match is weak. Some rows mark clone size as missing; the rest say once, few, many or name a class of expanded clone.

D: TRBD1
size: NA
V: TRBV30
J: TRBJ2-7
DNA: TGTGCCTGGAGTGTAGGACAGGGATCCTACGAGGAGCAGTACTTC
CDR3: CAWSVGQGSYEEQYF

D: NA
size: NA
V: TRBV9
J: TRBJ2-3
DNA: TGTGCCAGCAGAGCGGGCTTGCGCACAGATACGCAGTATTTT
CDR3: CASRAGLRTDTQYF

D: NA
size: few
V: TRBV28
J: TRBJ1-2
DNA: TGTGCCAGCGAGGGGAATTTTGGCTACACCTTC
CDR3: CASEGNFGYTF

D: NA
size: few
V: TRBV10-3
J: TRBJ1-2
DNA: TGTGCCATCAGTGAGTCATTGGTTGGGAATGGCTACACCTTC
CDR3: CAISESLVGNGYTF

D: NA
size: NA
V: TRBV5-1
J: TRBJ2-3
DNA: TGCGCCAGCAGCTTCACCGCGGGTCCAGATACGCAGTATTTT
CDR3: CASSFTAGPDTQYF

D: NA
size: NA
V: TRBV30
J: TRBJ1-1
DNA: TGTGCCTGTACACAGGGATTGAGCACTGAAGCTTTCTTT
CDR3: CACTQGLSTEAFF

D: TRBD2
size: NA
V: TRBV18
J: TRBJ2-7
DNA: TGTGCCAGCTCACTAGAAGAGGGACTAGGATCCGAGCAGTACTTC
CDR3: CASSLEEGLGSEQYF

D: NA
size: NA
V: TRBV5-1
J: TRBJ1-1
DNA: TGCGCCACTTCGGGGGACGCGTCACCTGAAGCTTTCTTT
CDR3: CATSGDASPEAFF

D: TRBD2
size: NA
V: TRBV29-1
J: TRBJ2-7
DNA: TGCAGCGTGGCTATCCCAGGCGGGGGAGGGGAGCAGTACTTC
CDR3: CSVAIPGGGGEQYF

D: NA
size: NA
V: TRBV5-5
J: TRBJ1-2
DNA: TGTGCCAGCAGTTCCTTATCCGGACGGCACTATGGCTACACCTTC
CDR3: CASSSLSGRHYGYTF

D: NA
size: few
V: TRBV10-2
J: TRBJ2-2
DNA: TGCGCCAGCAGTCACACCGGGGAGCTGTTTTTT
CDR3: CASSHTGELFF

D: NA
size: few
V: TRBV30
J: TRBJ1-1
DNA: TGTGCCTGGAATCGGGTATATGAAGCTTTCTTT
CDR3: CAWNRVYEAFF

D: NA
size: NA
V: TRBV7-8
J: TRBJ1-5
DNA: TGTGCCAGCAGCTTGATGACCGATCAGCCCCAGCATTTT
CDR3: CASSLMTDQPQHF

D: TRBD2
size: NA
V: TRBV5-3
J: TRBJ2-5
DNA: TGTGCCAGAAGCCCACGCCTTCCGACTAGCGGGGCTCAACAAGAGACCCAGTACTTC
CDR3: CARSPRLPTSGAQQETQYF

D: TRBD1
size: NA
V: TRBV5-4
J: TRBJ1-6
DNA: TGTGCCAGCAGCGAAGGACAGGGGTATTCACCCCTCCACTTT
CDR3: CASSEGQGYSPLHF

D: NA
size: few
V: TRBV28
J: TRBJ2-3
DNA: TGTGCCAGCAGTCTCAACAGGGCCACAGATACGCAGTATTTT
CDR3: CASSLNRATDTQYF

D: NA
size: NA
V: TRBV6-6
J: TRBJ2-7
DNA: TGTGCCAGCAGTCCCACAGGCTCAAGCTCCTACGAGCAGTACTTC
CDR3: CASSPTGSSSYEQYF

D: TRBD2
size: NA
V: TRBV12-5
J: TRBJ2-2
DNA: TGTGCTAGTGCCCTGAAGCTAGCGGGAGGGAGGGAAGGGGAGCTGTTTTTT
CDR3: CASALKLAGGREGELFF

D: NA
size: few
V: TRBV18
J: TRBJ1-6
DNA: TGTGCCAGCTCTGAGCAGGTGGATTCACCCCTCCACTTT
CDR3: CASSEQVDSPLHF

D: NA
size: few
V: TRBV18
J: TRBJ1-2
DNA: TGTGCCAGCTCACTCGAGGCGGGCAATGGCTACACCTTC
CDR3: CASSLEAGNGYTF

D: NA
size: NA
V: TRBV20-1
J: TRBJ2-3
DNA: TGCAGTGCAACGCTCACAGATACGCAGTATTTT
CDR3: CSATLTDTQYF

D: TRBD1
size: NA
V: TRBV2
J: TRBJ2-3
DNA: TGTGCCAGTCTTCAGGACGTGACAGGGGTCGGGTATTTT
CDR3: CASLQDVTGVGYF

D: TRBD1
size: few
V: TRBV5-1
J: TRBJ1-2
DNA: TGCGCCAGCAGCCAACAGGGGGCCTATGGCTACACCTTC
CDR3: CASSQQGAYGYTF

D: NA
size: few
V: TRBV7-9
J: TRBJ1-5
DNA: TGTGCCAGCAGCCTAGGTGGGGGTAATCAGCCCCAGCATTTT
CDR3: CASSLGGGNQPQHF

D: TRBD2
size: NA
V: TRBV6-5
J: TRBJ2-3
DNA: TGTGCCAGCAGTCCCCGACTAGCGGCAGATACGCAGTATTTT
CDR3: CASSPRLAADTQYF

D: NA
size: few
V: TRBV7-9
J: TRBJ2-1
DNA: TGTGCCAGCAGCCCAAATCGGGACGTCGAGCAGTTCTTC
CDR3: CASSPNRDVEQFF

D: TRBD1
size: NA
V: TRBV6-1
J: TRBJ1-2
DNA: TGTGCCAGCAGTGCCCACAGGGGTGGCTACACCTTC
CDR3: CASSAHRGGYTF

D: NA
size: few
V: TRBV25-1
J: TRBJ1-2
DNA: TGTGCCAGCAGTGAAAAAGGTGGCTACACCTTC
CDR3: CASSEKGGYTF

D: NA
size: NA
V: TRBV6-5
J: TRBJ1-1
DNA: TGTGCCAGCAGTTACATTGGTCGGGCTTTCTTT
CDR3: CASSYIGRAFF

D: NA
size: few
V: TRBV5-1
J: TRBJ2-5
DNA: TGCGCCAGCAGCTTGGAGGGGGGCGGTGGCGAGACCCAGTACTTC
CDR3: CASSLEGGGGETQYF

D: TRBD1
size: medium-sized
V: TRBV6-5
J: TRBJ2-5
DNA: TGTGCCAGCAGTTCCTTAGACAGGGAAGAGACCCAGTACTTC
CDR3: CASSSLDREETQYF